The T cell receptor beta chain under discussion was sequenced for a study of T cell repertoires and leukemia-associated antigens. Study information: Samples yielded about 3 to 5.0 million effective reads each, fewer than 20 million overall.

Before use, CD3+ T cells rested overnight in serum-free medium. The CDR3 has 14 amino acids. Losses at the gene ends were 5 bases for V and 2 bases for J; bases not matched to a gene: 3. CDR1 SQVTM and CDR2 ANQGSEA come from the germline V gene. Each CDR3 protein gets one entry after TCRdb re-called the 5' RACE reads with MiXCR. The sample consists of about 12,000 distinct CDR3 sequences, 35% to 45% of them appearing once. This clonotype is medium-sized by share. Its cognate antigen is unknown. The chain uses TRBV29-1 and TRBJ2-7; 13 positions match TRBD2. Material: CD3+ T cells sorted from blood and cultured. This clonotype was sampled from a female donor in good health. The CDR3 here is CSVTSGRVTYEQYF. The CDR3 coding sequence is TGCAGCGTTACTAGCGGGAGGGTAACCTACGAGCAGTACTTC.